One and the same sample provided the 16 T cell receptor beta chains below, sequenced in a study of siplizumab effects on memory and regulatory T cells. Generated by immunoSEQ multiplex PCR, the TCRdb table keeps only in-frame clones and is missing some. The sample lists some 81,000 clones, 95% seen once, with roughly 18% in the top ten. Input material: CD8+ T cells sorted from blood. These receptors all stem from a human donor in good health.

This chain links TRBV29-1 with TRBJ2-5; 7 bases fit TRBD1. From germline, CDR1 is SQVTM and CDR2 ANQGSEA. CDR3 length: 14 amino acids. The J segment lost 2 bases and the V segment lost 3 bases, leaving 6 bases of the junction unmatched. CDR3 in DNA: TGCAGCGTTGAGAGGTTGACAGGGCAAGAGACCCAGTACTTC. This encodes CSVERLTGQETQYF.

The rearrangement uses TRBV4-1 and TRBJ2-7; D call uncertain. CDR3 length equals 14 residues. V lost 2 bases and J lost 11, with 19 bases in between. CDR1 and CDR2 (germline): MGHRA, YSYEKL. The CDR3 loop is CASSQKGWPSDKYF. The CDR3 DNA sequence: TGCGCCAGCAGCCAAAAGGGTTGGCCATCCGATAAGTACTTC.

V and J are TRBV4-2 and TRBJ2-5; 10 bases are a match to TRBD2. The germline CDR1 and CDR2 sequences are LGHNA and YNFKEQ. V shed 0 bases and J 1 base; nucleotides not matched to a gene: 8. The CDR3 runs to 18 residues. This CDR3 reads CASSQETSGRPLQETQYF. CDR3 DNA sequence: TGTGCCAGCAGCCAAGAGACTAGCGGGCGACCCCTCCAAGAGACCCAGTACTTC.

The table lists this clone with a count of one. The chain employs TRBV5-4 and TRBJ2-1; weak D call: TRBD2 (6 bases). V gave up 8 bases and J gave up 1 base, with 13 bases separating them. Germline CDR1 and CDR2: SGHNT and YYREEE (reference sequence). The CDR3 totals 14 residues. The CDR3 is CASNPAGSYNEQFF. The CDR3 DNA is TGTGCCAGTAATCCGGCGGGATCCTACAATGAGCAGTTCTTC.

The chain carries TRBV11-2 and TRBJ1-5; no clear D gene. Trimming shortened V by 0 bases and J by 0 bases, and 6 bases separated the two germline ends. Germline values: CDR1 SGHAT, CDR2 FQNNGV. The CDR3 spans 15 residues. The CDR3, as DNA: TGTGCCAGCAGCTTAGAGTGGAGTAGCAATCAGCCCCAGCATTTT. This gives the protein CASSLEWSSNQPQHF.

This clone was seen only once. This chain links TRBV5-8 with TRBJ1-3; D is undetermined. This CDR3 has 15 residues. V was pared by 7 bases and J by 0 bases, with 14 bases between. CDR1 and CDR2 from the germline V gene are SGHTS and YDEGEE. CDR3 sequence reads: CASRAVPISGNTIYF. CDR3 coding DNA: TGTGCCAGCCGTGCCGTTCCCATCTCTGGAAACACCATATATTTT.

This chain links TRBV15 with TRBJ2-7; tentative D call: TRBD1 (6 bases). Trimming cost V 3 bases and J 3 bases, with 15 bases left between them. Per germline, CDR1 LNHNV and CDR2 YYDKDF (reference sequence). This CDR3 is built from 15 residues. The CDR3 DNA is TGTGCCACCAGCAGTTACCTCACAGGGAACTACGAGCAGTACTTC. The encoded protein is CATSSYLTGNYEQYF.

This chain uses TRBV4-2 with TRBJ1-1, with D possibly TRBD1 on 5 matching bases. The CDR3 runs to 15 residues. Germline V gene sequence: CDR1 LGHNA, CDR2 YNFKEQ. Trimming pared 0 bases from V and 6 bases from J, leaving 14 bases between. The CDR3 DNA reads as TGTGCCAGCAGCCAAGAAGGGGAGTCGTGGTCTGAAGCTTTCTTT. It encodes CASSQEGESWSEAFF.

The V call is TRBV11-2, the J call TRBJ2-7, with D hard to call. The germline V gene encodes CDR1 SGHAT and CDR2 FQNNGV. The CDR3 is 11 residues long. V gave up 4 bases and J gave up 6 bases, with 7 bases separating them. CDR3 bases: TGTGCCAGCAGCTCCCCTCGCGAGCAGTACTTC. It is translated as CASSSPREQYF.

The chain links TRBV5-5 to TRBJ2-7, with D maybe TRBD2 (6 bases). The CDR3 totals 15 residues. Looked up from germline, CDR1 is SGHKS and CDR2 is YYEKEE (reference sequence). With 2 bases removed from V and 3 bases from J, the gap between germline ends came to 15 bases. This chain's CDR3 is CASSLGAGDGYEQYF. CDR3 sequence (DNA): TGTGCCAGCAGCTTAGGAGCGGGCGACGGCTACGAGCAGTACTTC.

The chain recombines TRBV30 with TRBJ2-7; the D is unclear. V dropped 4 bases and J dropped 6 bases, with 16 bases sitting between them. CDR1 is GTSNPN and CDR2 is SVGIG in the germline V gene (reference sequence). The CDR3 sequence is 13 residues long. This chain's CDR3 is CAWTVSTRTEQYF. The CDR3 coding sequence is TGTGCCTGGACGGTCTCGACAAGGACCGAGCAGTACTTC.

V usage is TRBV27 and J usage is TRBJ2-7; 7 nucleotides agree with TRBD1. The CDR3 is 13 amino acids. CDR1 is MNHEY, CDR2 SMNVEV, per germline (reference sequence). The trim removed 2 bases at V and 6 bases at J, leaving 4 bases unmatched. The CDR3 protein is CASSLMKGAEQYF. In nucleotides, the CDR3 is TGTGCCAGCAGTTTAATGAAGGGGGCCGAGCAGTACTTC.

The J gene is TRBJ1-5, the V gene TRBV7-9; D gene ambiguous. V lost 5 bases to trimming and J lost 5 bases, with 7 bases between them. Germline CDR1 SEHNR, CDR2 FQNEAQ (reference sequence). CDR3 size: 12 residues. In nucleotides, the CDR3 is TGTGCCAGCAGCCCTTTCGATCAGCCCCAGCATTTT. Translation: CASSPFDQPQHF. Complete variable domain (other parts from reference TRBV7-9 and TRBJ1-5): DTGVSQNPRHKITKRGQNVTFRCDPISEHNRLYWYRQTLGQGPEFLTYFQNEAQLEKSRLLSDRFSAERPKGSFSTLEIQRTEQGDSAMYLCASSPFDQPQHFGDGTRLSIL.

The chain links TRBV10-1 to TRBJ2-1; tentatively, D is TRBD1 or TRBD2 (6 bases each). Germline V lookup: CDR1 WNHNN, CDR2 SYGVQD (reference sequence). Trimming took 4 bases from V and 5 from J, leaving 12 bases between them. The length of the CDR3 is 14 residues. The CDR3 sequence is CASSARGQDNEQFF. The CDR3 DNA follows: TGCGCCAGCAGTGCTCGGGGGCAAGACAATGAGCAGTTCTTC.

The genes are TRBV19 and TRBJ2-1; D call uncertain. With 8 bases removed from V and 2 bases from J, the gap between germline ends came to 10 bases. Germline loops: CDR1 LNHDA, CDR2 SQIVND (reference sequence). This CDR3 region has 13 residues. The CDR3 loop reads CASADATYNEQFF. The CDR3 nucleotides read TGTGCCAGTGCGGACGCAACCTACAATGAGCAGTTCTTC.

This clone came up once. The chain carries TRBV11-2 and TRBJ2-1; no clear D gene. From germline, CDR1 is SGHAT and CDR2 FQNNGV. This CDR3 comprises 14 residues. Trimming pared 5 bases from V and 0 bases from J, leaving 8 bases between. The CDR3 nucleotides read TGTGCCAGCAGCCCCTTGGGCTCCTACAATGAGCAGTTCTTC. It codes for CASSPLGSYNEQFF. Full variable domain (remainder filled in from reference TRBV11-2 and TRBJ2-1): EAGVAQSPRYKIIEKRQSVAFWCNPISGHATLYWYQQILGQGPKLLIQFQNNGVVDDSQLPKDRFSAERLKGVDSTLKIQPAKLEDSAVYLCASSPLGSYNEQFFGPGTRLTVL.